These 14 T cell receptor beta chains were sequenced from one sample in a study of shared clonotypes between healthy human individuals. Profiling relied on immunoSEQ multiplex PCR, and the TCRdb table lists in-frame clones only, not all of them. The sample records roughly 810,000 clones, just over 95% being singletons. CD45RO-negative, CCR7-selected cells formed the naive CD8 fraction, which excluded terminally differentiated effector memory CD45RA+ cells. Input material: naive CD8+ T cells sorted from blood. Receptors were obtained from a man younger than 40 in good health.

The chain combines TRBV5-6 with TRBJ2-5; TRBD1 agrees at 7 bases. CDR3 length: 16 amino acids. The trim removed 3 bases at V and 4 bases at J, leaving 12 bases unmatched. Germline assignment: CDR1 SGHDT and CDR2 YYEEEE. The CDR3 is CASSYALNRGGETQYF. For the CDR3, the DNA is TGTGCCAGCAGCTACGCCCTTAACAGGGGCGGAGAGACCCAGTACTTC.

The V call is TRBV7-3, the J call TRBJ2-2; maybe TRBD1 (5 bases). Trimming shortened V by 1 base and J by 5 bases, and 14 bases separated the two germline ends. The CDR3 length is 16 residues. CDR1 is SGHTA and CDR2 is FQGTGA in the germline V gene. The CDR3 region is CASSLISGKGTGELFF. The CDR3 bases are TGTGCCAGCAGCTTAATTTCAGGGAAGGGGACCGGGGAGCTGTTTTTT.

The CDR3 region has the DNA TGTGCCAGCAGCTTAGAATATAGCAATCAGCCCCAGCATTTT. It specifies CASSLEYSNQPQHF. The chain employs TRBV11-2 and TRBJ1-5; D not resolved. There are 14 residues in the CDR3. CDR1 is SGHAT and CDR2 is FQNNGV in the germline V gene. Trimming stripped 0 bases from V and 0 bases from J, with 3 bases between.

The rearrangement joins TRBV5-4 to TRBJ2-5; D possibly corresponds to TRBD2 (5 bases). Germline CDR1 SGHNT, CDR2 YYREEE (reference sequence). The V end was cut by 2 bases, the J end by 2 bases, with 13 bases between. CDR3 size: 15 residues. The CDR3 spells CASSLRGRGQETQYF. The DNA for the CDR3 is TGTGCCAGCAGCTTACGAGGGAGAGGGCAAGAGACCCAGTACTTC.

CDR3 sequence reads: CASSLGYATDGYTF. In nucleotides, the CDR3 is TGTGCCAGCAGCTTAGGTTACGCGACGGATGGCTACACCTTC. The chain carries TRBV5-6 and TRBJ1-2, with D unresolved. This CDR3 is built from 14 residues. Looked up from germline, CDR1 is SGHDT and CDR2 is YYEEEE. With 2 bases removed from V and 6 bases from J, the gap between germline ends came to 14 bases.

The chain uses TRBV5-1 and TRBJ2-7; D gene unclear. The germline V and J ends were trimmed by 1 base and 1 base, with 6 bases remaining between them. The CDR3 contains 13 residues. Germline-derived CDR1 and CDR2 are SGHRS and YFSETQ. CDR3: CASSLLESYEQYF. The CDR3, as DNA: TGCGCCAGCAGCTTGCTGGAGTCCTACGAGCAGTACTTC. Supplemented by reference TRBV5-1 and TRBJ2-7, the full variable domain reads KAGVTQTPRYLIKTRGQQVTLSCSPISGHRSVSWYQQTPGQGLQFLFEYFSETQRNKGNFPGRFSGRQFSNSRSEMNVSTLELGDSALYLCASSLLESYEQYFGPGTRLTVT.

The chain couples TRBV19 to TRBJ1-5, with TRBD1 matching over 7 bases. Trimming took 1 base from V and 10 from J; bases not matched to a gene: 4. CDR1 and CDR2 (germline): LNHDA, SQIVND (reference sequence). This CDR3 is 13 amino acids long. CDR3 coding DNA: TGTGCCAGTAGTATAGCCGGGACAGATCCCCAGCATTTT. As protein: CASSIAGTDPQHF.

The chain links TRBV14 to TRBJ1-2; D unresolved. Trimming took off 4 bases at V and 4 bases at J, with 28 bases between the two ends. This CDR3 contains 19 residues. Germline CDR1 and CDR2: SGHDN and FVKESK. The CDR3 DNA follows: TGTGCCAGCAGCCCCTCTTGGGGAGGCCCTCGCCCACCCACCTATGGCTACACCTTC. The encoded protein is CASSPSWGGPRPPTYGYTF.

The genes are TRBV11-2 and TRBJ2-1; D unresolved. The CDR3 contains 11 residues. V was shortened by 4 bases and J by 6 bases, with 4 bases between the two germline ends. Germline loops: CDR1 SGHAT, CDR2 FQNNGV. The CDR3 loop is CASSYVNEQFF. CDR3 sequence (DNA): TGTGCCAGCAGCTATGTCAATGAGCAGTTCTTC.

The chain employs TRBV7-9 and TRBJ2-4; 10 bases align to TRBD1. The CDR3 sequence is 18 residues long. V lost 4 bases to trimming and J lost 7 bases; unmatched junction nucleotides: 16. Germline V gene sequence: CDR1 SEHNR, CDR2 FQNEAQ (reference sequence). The CDR3 nucleotides read TGTGCCAGCAGCTCCCGGGACAGGGGTCTCGAGGAGTTGAACATTCAGTACTTC. Its translation: CASSSRDRGLEELNIQYF. Filled out from reference TRBV7-9 and TRBJ2-4, the complete variable domain reads DTGVSQNPRHKITKRGQNVTFRCDPISEHNRLYWYRQTLGQGPEFLTYFQNEAQLEKSRLLSDRFSAERPKGSFSTLEIQRTEQGDSAMYLCASSSRDRGLEELNIQYFGAGTRLSVL.

This chain links TRBV4-3 with TRBJ1-5, with no clear D. The V gene's germline CDR1 is LGHNA and CDR2 YSLEER. This CDR3 contains 14 residues. V was trimmed by 4 bases and J by 4 bases, leaving 11 bases between them. CDR3 sequence (DNA): TGCGCCAGCAGCCGAAGACTTACAAATCAGCCCCAGCATTTT. Protein: CASSRRLTNQPQHF.

V and J are TRBV27 and TRBJ2-7; the match to TRBD1 covers 10 bases. The CDR3 has 15 residues. CDR1 and CDR2 from the germline V gene are MNHEY and SMNVEV (reference sequence). V shed 3 bases and J 4 bases; nucleotides not matched to a gene: 6. This CDR3 reads CASSFRTGGLYEQYF. In nucleotides, the CDR3 is TGTGCCAGCAGTTTTAGGACAGGGGGGTTATACGAGCAGTACTTC.

CDR3 amino acids: CATGERAEQYF. As DNA, the CDR3 is TGTGCCACCGGGGAGCGGGCCGAGCAGTACTTC. The genes are TRBV6-5 and TRBJ2-7, with a weak D call TRBD2 (6 bases). The germline CDR1 and CDR2 sequences are MNHEY and SVGAGI. The CDR3 runs to 11 residues. With 10 bases removed from V and 6 bases from J, the gap between germline ends came to 13 bases.

V is TRBV5-1 and J is TRBJ2-1; D uncertain. There are 14 residues in the CDR3. The germline V and J ends were trimmed by 2 bases and 6 bases, with 12 bases remaining between them. Germline lookup yields CDR1 SGHRS and CDR2 YFSETQ. The CDR3 is CASSFPQTPNEQFF. In DNA form, the CDR3 reads TGCGCCAGCAGCTTTCCCCAGACCCCCAATGAGCAGTTCTTC.